This is a list of T cell receptor beta chains from one sample in a study of human T cells and chemical hapten exposure. TCRdb called the RACE reads again in MiXCR, with one record for every CDR3 protein. The sample lists tens of thousands of distinct CDR3 sequences, more than 9.5% seen once, with roughly 2.3% in the top ten. The starting material was whole blood, obtained in connection with sensitization to the hapten diphenylcyclopropenone (DPC). These receptors were taken from a woman in her 30s with alopecia areata. Some clones in this sample may be carry-over from other donors' samples. The CDR3 runs from the conserved cysteine through the conserved F or W. D genes are given only for firm matches. Size is stated for part of the rows, as once, few or many counts, or as a class when the clone is expanded.

v_call: TRBV20-1; d_call: -; clone_size: few; j_call: TRBJ2-3; cdr3_nt: TGCAGTGCGGGGGCCGGGACTACTTACACAGATACGCAGTATTTT; cdr3_aa: CSAGAGTTYTDTQYF
v_call: TRBV5-6; d_call: TRBD1; clone_size: few; j_call: TRBJ1-1; cdr3_nt: TGTGCCAGCAGCTTGGGAACAGGGGTTCCTGAAGCTTTCTTT; cdr3_aa: CASSLGTGVPEAFF
v_call: TRBV18; d_call: TRBD1; clone_size: many; j_call: TRBJ1-1; cdr3_nt: TGTGCCAGCTCACCTGGACAGGGCAGGACTGAAGCTTTCTTT; cdr3_aa: CASSPGQGRTEAFF
v_call: TRBV12-3/TRBV12-4; d_call: -; clone_size: -; j_call: TRBJ1-5; cdr3_nt: TGTGCCAGCAGTCAGCAAGGGGGTATCAATCAGCCCCAGCATTTT; cdr3_aa: CASSQQGGINQPQHF
v_call: TRBV5-1; d_call: TRBD1; clone_size: -; j_call: TRBJ1-3; cdr3_nt: TGCGCCAGCAGCTCAGGGACAGGGCTAGACACCATATATTTT; cdr3_aa: CASSSGTGLDTIYF
v_call: TRBV6-6; d_call: TRBD2; clone_size: -; j_call: TRBJ2-1; cdr3_nt: TGTGCCACCCGACCCCGGGAGGGCCTCCATGAGCAGTTCTTC; cdr3_aa: CATRPREGLHEQFF
v_call: TRBV5-1; d_call: -; clone_size: many; j_call: TRBJ1-5; cdr3_nt: TGCGCCAGCAGCGCCGGACAGAATCAGCCCCAGCATTTT; cdr3_aa: CASSAGQNQPQHF
v_call: TRBV4-3; d_call: -; clone_size: -; j_call: TRBJ2-3; cdr3_nt: TGCGCCAGCAGCCAAGAGGGGAGAGGGACTCCCTCTGGGGCCACAGATACGCAGTATTTT; cdr3_aa: CASSQEGRGTPSGATDTQYF
v_call: TRBV21-1; d_call: -; clone_size: many; j_call: TRBJ2-1; cdr3_nt: TGTGCCAGCAGCAAAGAAAATGAGCAGTTCTTC; cdr3_aa: CASSKENEQFF
v_call: TRBV3-1; d_call: -; clone_size: few; j_call: TRBJ1-1; cdr3_nt: TGTGCCAGCAGACCCGAAATGAACACTGAAGCTTTCTTT; cdr3_aa: CASRPEMNTEAFF
v_call: TRBV12-3/TRBV12-4; d_call: TRBD1; clone_size: -; j_call: TRBJ2-3; cdr3_nt: TGTGCCAGCAGTTTAGGAACGGGACAGAGCACAGATACGCAGTATTTT; cdr3_aa: CASSLGTGQSTDTQYF
v_call: TRBV6-1; d_call: -; clone_size: -; j_call: TRBJ1-2; cdr3_nt: TGTGCCAGCAGTGAATACAAGAACAGGGTCTCGCATGGCTACACCTTC; cdr3_aa: CASSEYKNRVSHGYTF
v_call: TRBV7-9; d_call: -; clone_size: few; j_call: TRBJ1-5; cdr3_nt: TGTGCCAGCAGCTCCCACCTTTACCCGCAGCCCCAGCATTTT; cdr3_aa: CASSSHLYPQPQHF
v_call: TRBV29-1; d_call: -; clone_size: -; j_call: TRBJ1-1; cdr3_nt: TGCAGCGCGGACTGGAAGACTGAAGCTTTCTTT; cdr3_aa: CSADWKTEAFF